These 20 T cell receptor beta chains originate from one sample sequenced in a study of T cells after somatic rescue of genetic block (dated by TCRdb to 2018 to 2020). Libraries were constructed by the immunoSEQ multiplex PCR assay. TCRdb provides this immuneACCESS table in a form limited to in-frame rearrangements. Some clones are lacking; in checked studies, under half of them reflect an unresolved V gene, and why the rest are absent is not known. Here the sample has about 120,000 clones; under 95% occur a single time. The top ten constitute over 1.1% of the sample. The sequencing input was peripheral blood mononuclear cells (PBMCs). The receptors were gathered from a woman aged 18-35 years.

The CDR3 protein is CASRTDIPNEQYF. DNA for the CDR3: TGCGCCAGCAGAACGGATATACCCAACGAGCAGTACTTC. The rearrangement uses TRBV5-1 and TRBJ2-7; D unresolved. Trimming cost V 5 bases and J 5 bases, with 14 bases left between them. Looked up from germline, CDR1 is SGHRS and CDR2 is YFSETQ. This CDR3 has 13 amino acids. Full variable domain (missing parts from reference TRBV5-1 and TRBJ2-7): KAGVTQTPRYLIKTRGQQVTLSCSPISGHRSVSWYQQTPGQGLQFLFEYFSETQRNKGNFPGRFSGRQFSNSRSEMNVSTLELGDSALYLCASRTDIPNEQYFGPGTRLTVT.

The gene calls are TRBV9 and TRBJ1-1; D remains unclear. The CDR3 runs 16 residues. The germline V gene encodes CDR1 SGDLS and CDR2 YYNGEE. Trimming cost V 4 bases and J 0 bases, with 16 bases left between them. The CDR3 region is CASSLRPVGLNTEAFF. The CDR3 nucleotides read TGTGCCAGCAGCTTGCGCCCCGTGGGCTTGAACACTGAAGCTTTCTTT.

The chain joins TRBV19 to TRBJ1-5; a weak D match, TRBD1 (6 bases). The CDR3 loop spans 15 amino acids. V shed 0 bases and J shed 5 bases, with 11 bases lying between them. Germline V gene sequence: CDR1 LNHDA, CDR2 SQIVND (reference sequence). The CDR3 bases are TGTGCCAGTAGTATAGAGGGGGCCGGTGATCAGCCCCAGCATTTT. It specifies CASSIEGAGDQPQHF.

The chain recombines TRBV14 with TRBJ2-7; D may be TRBD2 (6 bases). The V gene lost 3 bases and the J gene lost 3 bases, with 9 bases spanning the gap. Germline CDR1 SGHDN, CDR2 FVKESK. This CDR3 spans 13 amino acids. The CDR3 sequence is CASSQRGRYEQYF. The CDR3 coding sequence is TGTGCCAGCAGCCAGCGGGGTCGCTACGAGCAGTACTTC.

The V and J genes are TRBV6-6 and TRBJ1-1; D possibly corresponds to TRBD1 (6 bases). CDR3 length equals 15 residues. V was clipped by 5 bases and J by 2 bases, with 15 bases between them. Germline CDR1 MNHNY, CDR2 SVGAGI (reference sequence). In DNA form, the CDR3 reads TGTGCCAGCAGTAGGGGAGGGGGGTTAAACACTGAAGCTTTCTTT. It translates to CASSRGGGLNTEAFF.

V gene TRBV4-1 combines with J gene TRBJ2-5; D gene uncertain. The length of the CDR3 is 14 residues. V was pared by 1 base and J by 2 bases, with 8 bases between. Germline loops: CDR1 MGHRA, CDR2 YSYEKL. The CDR3 sequence is CASSQVVGQETQYF. Written as DNA, the CDR3 is TGCGCCAGCAGCCAAGTGGTGGGGCAAGAGACCCAGTACTTC.

V usage is TRBV19 and J usage is TRBJ1-2; the D gene is possibly TRBD1 (5 bases). CDR3 length: 16 residues. Germline V gives CDR1 LNHDA, CDR2 SQIVND (reference sequence). Deletions cut 5 bases from V and 1 base from J, with 17 bases between. The CDR3 region has the DNA TGTGCCAGTAGTCGCCGGGGGGATGAGTTTAACTATGGCTACACCTTC. It codes for CASSRRGDEFNYGYTF.

The genes are TRBV6-1 and TRBJ1-1; 10 bases map to TRBD1. Germline V gives CDR1 MNHNS, CDR2 SASEGT. Trimming removed 11 bases from V and 4 bases from J; junction bases left unmatched: 7. The CDR3 spans 13 residues. Written as DNA, the CDR3 is TGTGCCGGATCGGACAGGGGGGGCACTGAAGCTTTCTTT. This encodes CAGSDRGGTEAFF.

This rearrangement joins TRBV7-9 to TRBJ2-2; a possible D gene is TRBD2 (5 bases). The CDR3 spans 12 residues. Per the germline V gene, CDR1 is SEHNR and CDR2 is FQNEAQ (reference sequence). With 5 bases removed from V and 6 bases from J, the gap between germline ends came to 7 bases. The CDR3 DNA is TGTGCCAGCAGCCCGGGGTCCGGGGAGCTGTTTTTT. This gives the protein CASSPGSGELFF.

The rearrangement uses TRBV4-2 and TRBJ2-1; D may be TRBD2 (5 bases). Trimming removed 2 bases from V and 13 bases from J, with 15 bases in between. CDR3 length: 13 residues. Germline CDR1 is LGHNA and CDR2 is YNFKEQ. The CDR3 nucleotides read TGTGCCAGCAGCCAAAATCGACTAAGCGAACAGTTCTTC. This encodes CASSQNRLSEQFF.

This sequence joins TRBV5-1 and TRBJ1-3; perhaps TRBD1 as D (6 bases). This CDR3 is 18 amino acids long. Germline V CDR1 and CDR2: SGHRS, YFSETQ. The V end was cut by 4 bases, the J end by 0 bases, with 20 bases between. CDR3 sequence (DNA): TGCGCCAGCAGCCTCGGAAATACAGGGTGGTCCTCTGGAAACACCATATATTTT. Translating gives CASSLGNTGWSSGNTIYF. The whole variable domain, filled in from reference TRBV5-1 and TRBJ1-3, reads KAGVTQTPRYLIKTRGQQVTLSCSPISGHRSVSWYQQTPGQGLQFLFEYFSETQRNKGNFPGRFSGRQFSNSRSEMNVSTLELGDSALYLCASSLGNTGWSSGNTIYFGEGSWLTVV.

This clone was detected only a few times. The CDR3: CASSTARGGYTF. CDR3 nucleotide sequence: TGTGCCAGCAGCACGGCCAGGGGGGGCTACACCTTC. The chain combines TRBV7-2 with TRBJ1-2, with TRBD1 identical over 7 bases. Trimming took 5 bases from V and 8 from J; bases not matched to a gene: 5. There are 12 residues in the CDR3. The germline gives CDR1 SGHTA, CDR2 FQGNSA.

The count of this clone is one. The rearrangement joins TRBV7-2 to TRBJ2-7; tentatively, D is TRBD1 (5 bases). CDR3 size: 14 residues. Germline loops: CDR1 SGHTA, CDR2 FQGNSA. Trimming removed 2 bases at V and 3 bases at J, with 11 bases between. The CDR3 spells CASSLWQGNYEQYF. CDR3 in DNA: TGTGCCAGCAGCTTATGGCAGGGTAACTACGAGCAGTACTTC.

The chain carries TRBV4-1 and TRBJ1-2; D unresolved. Germline CDR1 is MGHRA and CDR2 is YSYEKL. Trimming took off 1 base at V and 5 bases at J, with 11 bases between the two ends. The CDR3 is made up of 14 amino acids. This chain's CDR3 is CASSQARTSYGYTF. The CDR3 DNA reads as TGCGCCAGCAGCCAAGCACGGACTTCTTATGGCTACACCTTC.

The rearrangement uses TRBV15 and TRBJ1-1, with D tentatively TRBD1 (6 bases). The V and J ends lost 4 bases and 6 bases respectively, with 24 bases between them. Germline loops: CDR1 LNHNV, CDR2 YYDKDF (reference sequence). This CDR3 has 17 residues. CDR3 nucleotides: TGTGCCACCAGCATTTCCAGGGGTACCTATACGGCGTCTGAAGCTTTCTTT. It specifies CATSISRGTYTASEAFF.

In nucleotides, the CDR3 is TGTGCCAGCAGCTCCCTACAGAGCTCCTATAATTCACCCCTCCACTTT. Protein: CASSSLQSSYNSPLHF. This chain uses TRBV7-8 with TRBJ1-6; D is undetermined. CDR1 is SGHVS, CDR2 FQNEAQ, per germline. V lost 4 bases, J lost 0 bases, and 10 bases lay in between. There are 16 residues in the CDR3. Full variable domain (rest looked up from reference TRBV7-8 and TRBJ1-6): GAGVSQSPRYKVAKRGQDVALRCDPISGHVSLFWYQQALGQGPEFLTYFQNEAQLDKSGLPSDRFFAERPEGSVSTLKIQRTQQEDSAVYLCASSSLQSSYNSPLHFGNGTRLTVT.

The rearrangement joins TRBV4-3 to TRBJ1-4; no clear D. CDR1 and CDR2 from the germline V gene are LGHNA and YSLEER. The CDR3 sequence is 13 residues long. V dropped 0 bases and J dropped 3 bases, with 2 bases sitting between them. CDR3: CASSQDPNEKLFF. The CDR3 region has the DNA TGCGCCAGCAGCCAAGATCCTAATGAAAAACTGTTTTTT.

The V gene is TRBV6-1, the J gene TRBJ2-3, with D tentatively TRBD1 (6 bases). Germline CDR1 MNHNS, CDR2 SASEGT. This CDR3 contains 13 residues. Trimming left V 6 bases short and J 9 bases short, with 16 bases between. The DNA for the CDR3 is TGTGCCAGCAGCTTTCGACAGGTGGGGACGCAGTATTTT. It codes for CASSFRQVGTQYF.

The chain carries TRBV5-1 and TRBJ2-2; TRBD2 aligns across 14 bases. This CDR3 spans 16 amino acids. Germline V lookup: CDR1 SGHRS, CDR2 YFSETQ. J lost 5 bases, V lost 3 bases, and 3 bases had no gene match. DNA for the CDR3: TGCGCCAGCAGCTCCGGGACTAGCGGGGGTACCGGGGAGCTGTTTTTT. It is translated as CASSSGTSGGTGELFF.

The genes are TRBV5-1 and TRBJ2-5; tentatively, D is TRBD1 (6 bases). This CDR3 has 18 residues. From germline, CDR1 is SGHRS and CDR2 YFSETQ. V lost 3 bases and J lost 5, with 26 bases in between. The CDR3 DNA reads as TGCGCCAGCAGCTCACACACAGGGTCGAAGGAGACCTTGGAGACCCAGTACTTC. Encoded protein: CASSSHTGSKETLETQYF.